This T cell receptor (beta chain) was observed in a study of T-cell reconstitution after alpha-beta-depleted transplantation in children. V trimming: 2 bases; J trimming: 3 bases; junction bases outside the gene matches: 4. CDR3 length: 14 residues. Germline lookup yields CDR1 MNHEY and CDR2 SVGAGI. This sample's TCRbeta library carried unique molecular identifier barcodes. Using its own MiXCR run on the PCR reads, TCRdb lists one record per CDR3 protein. This sample carries approximately 400,000 distinct CDR3 sequences, approximately 11% of them seen once, and the ten largest clones take roughly 6%.

The rearrangement joins TRBV6-5 to TRBJ2-7; 7 bases agree with TRBD2. The receptor was isolated from a human donor who donated a stem cell graft to a child with acute myeloid leukemia. This material consisted of PBMCs from the stem cell graft donor, taken from the stem cell graft. In DNA form, the CDR3 reads TGTGCCAGCAGTTACGGGCGGGAGCTCTACGAGCAGTACTTC. Its translation is CASSYGRELYEQYF.